The TCR beta chain described here comes from a study of spatial heterogeneity in lung cancer. Time point indicated: sample taken at primary tumor resection. Sequencing of whole RNA from tumor, nontumor lung or frozen PBMC involved no sorting. A unique molecular identifier was carried by every single TCR cDNA molecule. TCRdb re-analysed the 5' RACE reads in MiXCR, keeping a single row per CDR3 protein. The sample holds tens of thousands of distinct CDR3 sequences, about an eighth seen once. CDR1 is SGHTA and CDR2 is FQGTGA in the germline V gene. The CDR3 is made up of 15 amino acids. Trimming took off 2 bases at V and 7 bases at J, with 15 bases between the two ends. In its sample, this clonotype was seen many times.

The chain is built from TRBV7-3 and TRBJ2-1; the D call may be TRBD1 or TRBD2 (5 bases each). The TCR originated in a male donor with early-stage non-small cell lung cancer. This specimen was PBMCs, taken at surgery. CDR3 DNA sequence: TGTGCCAGCAGCTTATGGGGGAGTGACGTTAATGAGCAGTTCTTC. This codes for CASSLWGSDVNEQFF.